Sequencing of this TCR beta chain was carried out in a study of vaccination and CD4 T cells after COVID-19. Study overall: Cells were stimulated with overlapping spike peptides from SARS-CoV-2, HCoV-NL63, HCoV-OC43 and HCoV-229E.

Cultured CD4+ T cells had their DNA profiled by the Oncomine TCR Beta short-read assay. DNA came from CD4+ T cells after culture. One entry per CDR3 protein results from TCRdb running MiXCR on the PCR reads. The profile covers 9,000 to 13,000 distinct CDR3 sequences, with around 20% appearing a single time and roughly 12% taken by the ten largest. As concerns this clonotype: Its antigen is unidentified.

The CDR3 consists of 16 residues. Trimming cost V 4 bases and J 2 bases; bases outside gene matches: 6. From germline, CDR1 is SGHRS and CDR2 YFSETQ. The sample's treatment: 10-day PBMC culture with coronavirus spike peptide pools or control peptides (ViraFEST assay). This clonotype originated in a human donor who had recovered from COVID-19. The chain has TRBV5-1 and TRBJ2-7; TRBD2 matches at 13 bases. The sample consisted of CD4+ T cells from blood, cultured in vitro, taken after SARS-CoV-2 vaccination. CDR3 region: CASSLRLAGGPYEQYF. The CDR3 nucleotides read TGCGCCAGCAGCCTTAGACTAGCGGGAGGACCCTACGAGCAGTACTTC.